This T cell receptor beta chain derives from a study of blood T cell repertoires in COVID-19. In the study overall: The cDNA or gDNA used as material had been derived from T cells, B-cell-depleted T cells, or PBMCs.

In the authors' workflow: Using reference gene primer amplification, nucleated cell counts were estimated. TCRdb's copy holds only in-frame clones and misses some; the assay was immunoSEQ multiplex PCR. V and J calls and clone size come straight from that table; D and trimming were deduced from the DNA. The data contain fewer than 250,000 clones, around four fifths of them singletons. V was pared by 1 base and J by 6 bases, with 18 bases between. Germline CDR1 is SGHRS and CDR2 is YFSETQ. The CDR3 covers 16 residues. The sequenced sample consisted of peripheral blood. This TCR came from a human donor in a cohort sampled during active COVID-19. The chain joins TRBV5-1 to TRBJ2-3; the D gene is possibly TRBD1 (6 bases). The CDR3 reads CASSLYRDKARDTQYF. The CDR3 region has the DNA TGCGCCAGCAGCTTGTACCGGGACAAGGCTCGGGATACGCAGTATTTT.